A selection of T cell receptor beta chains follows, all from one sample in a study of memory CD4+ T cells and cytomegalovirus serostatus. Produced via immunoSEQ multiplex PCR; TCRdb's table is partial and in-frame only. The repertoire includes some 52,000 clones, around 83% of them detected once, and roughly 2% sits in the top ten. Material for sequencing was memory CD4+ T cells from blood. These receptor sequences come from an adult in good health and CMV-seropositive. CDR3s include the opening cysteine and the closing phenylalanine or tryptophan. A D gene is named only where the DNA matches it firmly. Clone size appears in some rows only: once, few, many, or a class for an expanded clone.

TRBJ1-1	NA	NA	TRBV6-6	CASIPGRDMNTEAFF	TGTGCCAGCATCCCCGGCAGGGACATGAACACTGAAGCTTTCTTT
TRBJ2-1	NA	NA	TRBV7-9	CASSLGGDRSEQFF	TGTGCCAGCAGCTTAGGCGGGGATAGGAGTGAGCAGTTCTTC
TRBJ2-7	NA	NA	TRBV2	CAAGKTGSYEQYF	TGTGCCGCGGGGAAAACAGGGTCCTACGAGCAGTACTTC
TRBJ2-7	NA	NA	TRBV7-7	CASSSGLRYEQYF	TGTGCCAGCAGCTCGGGACTTCGCTACGAGCAGTACTTC
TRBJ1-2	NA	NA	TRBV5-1	CASSLVTGPLGSYTF	TGCGCCAGCAGCTTGGTGACGGGGCCTCTAGGTAGCTACACCTTC
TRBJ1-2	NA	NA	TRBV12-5	CASAGFEYGYTF	TGTGCTAGTGCCGGGTTTGAATATGGCTACACCTTC
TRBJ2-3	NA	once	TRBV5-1	CASSWTGGRADTQYF	TGCGCCAGCAGCTGGACGGGGGGCAGGGCAGATACGCAGTATTTT
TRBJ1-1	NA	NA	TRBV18	CASSPSQNTEAFF	TGTGCCAGCTCACCCAGTCAAAACACTGAAGCTTTCTTT
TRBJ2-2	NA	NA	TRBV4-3	CASSHDPGTGELFF	TGCGCCAGCAGTCACGATCCAGGGACCGGGGAGCTGTTTTTT
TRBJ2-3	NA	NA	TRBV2	CASSALGDTQYF	TGTGCCAGCAGTGCTTTAGGAGATACGCAGTATTTT
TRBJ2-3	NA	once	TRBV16	CASRRVDTQYF	TGTGCCAGCAGGAGGGTTGATACGCAGTATTTT
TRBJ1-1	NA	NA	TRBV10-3	CAISVQMNTEAFF	TGTGCCATCAGTGTTCAGATGAACACTGAAGCTTTCTTT
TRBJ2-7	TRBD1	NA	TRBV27	CASSLPGQGGEQYF	TGTGCCAGCAGCTTACCGGGACAGGGTGGTGAGCAGTACTTC
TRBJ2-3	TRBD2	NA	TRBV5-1	CASSGGRGVWTDTQYF	TGCGCCAGCAGCGGCGGGAGGGGAGTTTGGACAGATACGCAGTATTTT
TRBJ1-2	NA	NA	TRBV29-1	CSVRPPNYGYTF	TGCAGCGTCCGCCCGCCTAACTATGGCTACACCTTC
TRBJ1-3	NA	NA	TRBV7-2	CASSLGYLGVSGNTIYF	TGTGCCAGCAGCTTAGGGTACCTGGGAGTCTCTGGAAACACCATATATTTT
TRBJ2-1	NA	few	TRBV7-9	CASSNRAGARNNEQFF	TGTGCCAGCAGCAATCGAGCCGGGGCTCGGAACAATGAGCAGTTCTTC
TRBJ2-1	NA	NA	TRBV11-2	CASSSGHYNEQFF	TGTGCCAGCAGCTCCGGACATTACAATGAGCAGTTCTTC
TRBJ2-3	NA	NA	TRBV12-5	CASGWGAGTDTQYF	TGTGCTAGTGGTTGGGGGGCGGGCACAGATACGCAGTATTTT